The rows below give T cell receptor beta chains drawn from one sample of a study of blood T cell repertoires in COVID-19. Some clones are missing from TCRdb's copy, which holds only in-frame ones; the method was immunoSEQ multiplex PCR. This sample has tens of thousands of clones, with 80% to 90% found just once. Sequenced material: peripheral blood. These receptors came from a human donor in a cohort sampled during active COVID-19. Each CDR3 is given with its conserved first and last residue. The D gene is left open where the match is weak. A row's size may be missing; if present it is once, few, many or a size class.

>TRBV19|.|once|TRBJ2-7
TGTGCCAGTAGTATCCTGAACAGAGATTACGAGCAGTACTTC
CASSILNRDYEQYF
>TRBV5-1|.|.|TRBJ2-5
TGCGCCAGCAGCTCTGCCCTCGGACAACAAGAGACCCAGTACTTC
CASSSALGQQETQYF
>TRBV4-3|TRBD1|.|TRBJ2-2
TGCGCCAGCAGCCGGGACAGGGGACCCGGGGAGCTGTTTTTT
CASSRDRGPGELFF
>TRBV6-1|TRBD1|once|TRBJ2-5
TGTGCCAGCAGTGATGACTTCCGCCGAAGCAGGGGGCGCGGAGAGACCCAGTACTTC
CASSDDFRRSRGRGETQYF
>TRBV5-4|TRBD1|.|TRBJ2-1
TGTGCCAGCAGCGGCGGGACAGGGGGCTACAATGAGCAGTTCTTC
CASSGGTGGYNEQFF
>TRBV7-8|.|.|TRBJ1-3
TGTGCCAGCAGCTTATCCCGCTCTGGAAACACCATATATTTT
CASSLSRSGNTIYF
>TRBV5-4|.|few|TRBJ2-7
TGTGCCAGCAGCTTGGGACAGTTCTACGAGCAGTACTTC
CASSLGQFYEQYF
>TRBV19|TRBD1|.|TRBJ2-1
TGTGCCAGTAGTATGGCCCGGACAGGTCTTGGTGAGCAGTTCTTC
CASSMARTGLGEQFF
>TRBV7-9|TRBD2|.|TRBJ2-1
TGTGCCAGCAGACCTACTAGCGGGCCTTACAATGAGCAGTTCTTC
CASRPTSGPYNEQFF
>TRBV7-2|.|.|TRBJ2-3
TGTGCCAGCAGCTCCCGCTATACGAGCACAGATACGCAGTATTTT
CASSSRYTSTDTQYF
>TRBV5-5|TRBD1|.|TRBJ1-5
TGTGCCAGCAGCAGGACAGGTGATGGCAATCAGCCCCAGCATTTT
CASSRTGDGNQPQHF
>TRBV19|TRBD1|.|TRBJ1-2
TGTGCCAGTAGTGAACAGGGGGAGGGCTACACCTTC
CASSEQGEGYTF
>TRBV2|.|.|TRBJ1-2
TGTGCCAGCAAGGAGGGCTATGGCTACACCTTC
CASKEGYGYTF
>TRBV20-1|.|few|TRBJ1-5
TGCAGTGCTAGTGTTTCAGGGGGCAATCAGCCCCAGCATTTT
CSASVSGGNQPQHF
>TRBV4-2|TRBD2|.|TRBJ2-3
TGTGCCAGCAGCCAAGAGGGGCGGGGGGCCTTAACAGATACGCAGTATTTT
CASSQEGRGALTDTQYF
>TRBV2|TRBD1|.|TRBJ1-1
TGTGCCAGCAGTGAACGGACCAGGGGGGACACTGAAGCTTTCTTT
CASSERTRGDTEAFF
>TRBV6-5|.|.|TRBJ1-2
TGTGCCAGCAGTACTATGTCGGCCGGCTACACCTTC
CASSTMSAGYTF
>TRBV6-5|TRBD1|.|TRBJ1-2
TGTGCCAGCAGACCTACAGGGGAGCGTGGCTACACCTTC
CASRPTGERGYTF
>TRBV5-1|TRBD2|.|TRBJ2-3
TGCGCCAGCAAAGTTTCTCCTAGTAGCGGGGGAGTCACAGATACGCAGTATTTT
CASKVSPSSGGVTDTQYF
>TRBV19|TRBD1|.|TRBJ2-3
TGTGCCAGTAGCAGTGTTGGACAGGGGGGCCCAGATACGCAGTATTTT
CASSSVGQGGPDTQYF
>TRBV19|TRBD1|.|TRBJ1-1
TGTGCCAGTAACGAAAAACCGGGACAGGGTAGGTCTGAAGCTTTCTTT
CASNEKPGQGRSEAFF
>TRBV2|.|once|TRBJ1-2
TGTGCCAGCAGTCCGGACAGCTATGGCTACACCTTC
CASSPDSYGYTF
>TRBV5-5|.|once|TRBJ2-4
TGTGCCAGCAGCTTGGACAGTTTTAGTCGAAACATTCAGTACTTC
CASSLDSFSRNIQYF
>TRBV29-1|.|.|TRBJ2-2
TGCAGCGTTGAAGGGACAAACACCGGGGAGCTGTTTTTT
CSVEGTNTGELFF
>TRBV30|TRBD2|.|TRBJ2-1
TGTGCCTGGAGAGACTGGCTAGCGGGAGTGTCAAATGAGCAGTTCTTC
CAWRDWLAGVSNEQFF
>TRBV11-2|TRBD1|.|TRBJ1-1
TGTGCCAGCAGCCAGACGGGGACAGTCACTGAAGCTTTCTTT
CASSQTGTVTEAFF
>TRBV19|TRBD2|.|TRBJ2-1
TGTGCCAGTAGCAGACTAGCGGGGTTCCTCCTCTTC
CASSRLAGFLLF
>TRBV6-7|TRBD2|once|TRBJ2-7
TGTGCCAGCAGGCGCCCCGTAGCGGGGGAGTACTACTACGAGCAGTACTTC
CASRRPVAGEYYYEQYF
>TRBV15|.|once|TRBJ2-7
TGTGCCACCAGCAGAGACTTACAGGGTAGGAAGTACTTC
CATSRDLQGRKYF
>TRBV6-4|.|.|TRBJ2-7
TGTGCCAGACTGGGCGGGACCCCCCACGAGCAGTACTTC
CARLGGTPHEQYF
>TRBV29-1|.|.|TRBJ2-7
TGCAGCGTTGAACTGACTAGAAGCCACGAGCAGTACTTC
CSVELTRSHEQYF
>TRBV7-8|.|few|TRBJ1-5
TGTGCCAGCAGCCGCCAAAGAGGGTTGGGGCAGCCCCAGCATTTT
CASSRQRGLGQPQHF